One and the same sample provided the 29 T cell receptor beta chains below, sequenced in a study of a mutant IDH1 vaccine in newly diagnosed glioma. No cognate antigen is known for these TCRs. Time point described: week 23, last vaccination. In every dose of vaccine, 300 ug of mutant IDH1 20-mer peptide was given alongside topical imiquimod. Assay: immunoSEQ multiplex PCR; the TCRdb copy retains only in-frame clones and omits some. The profile covers 29,000 or so clones, with around 80% appearing a single time and 8.2% taken by the ten largest. Sequencing used PBMCs, obtained from a glioma patient whose treatment included an IDH1 peptide vaccine. These receptor sequences come from a woman aged 18-29 years with glioma.

The V call is TRBV5-4, the J call TRBJ1-4; 8 nucleotides line up with TRBD1. CDR3 length: 14 residues. With V trimmed by 0 bases and J by 8 bases, 3 bases remained unmatched. The germline CDR1 and CDR2 sequences are SGHNT and YYREEE (reference sequence). The CDR3: CASSLAGGSEKLFF. CDR3 coding DNA: TGTGCCAGCAGCTTGGCAGGGGGCTCGGAAAAACTGTTTTTT.

The rearrangement joins TRBV5-6 to TRBJ1-1; D might be TRBD1 (6 bases). This CDR3 has 16 residues. Looked up from germline, CDR1 is SGHDT and CDR2 is YYEEEE. V was shortened by 1 base and J by 1 base, with 14 bases between the two germline ends. This CDR3 reads CASSLSGGRSNTEAFF. CDR3 bases: TGTGCCAGCAGCTTGTCCGGGGGGCGCTCGAACACTGAAGCTTTCTTT.

The chain uses TRBV30 and TRBJ1-1; the D gene is possibly TRBD1 (5 bases). The CDR3 has 13 residues. The V gene lost 3 bases and the J gene lost 0 bases, with 8 bases spanning the gap. Germline CDR1 and CDR2: GTSNPN and SVGIG (reference sequence). This chain's CDR3 is CAWSRQMNTEAFF. As DNA, the CDR3 is TGTGCCTGGAGCCGACAGATGAACACTGAAGCTTTCTTT.

The chain joins TRBV5-5 to TRBJ1-2; D unresolved. The germline CDR1 and CDR2 sequences are SGHKS and YYEKEE (reference sequence). V shed 1 base and J shed 3 bases, with 10 bases lying between them. The CDR3 runs 14 residues. The DNA of the CDR3 is TGTGCCAGCAGCTTGTTAAGGGAAGACTATGGCTACACCTTC. Translated, it gives CASSLLREDYGYTF.

The chain combines TRBV5-1 with TRBJ2-7, with D perhaps matching TRBD1 (6 bases). Between the trimmed V and J ends, which lost 3 bases and 0 bases, there was a span of 13 bases. The germline gives CDR1 SGHRS, CDR2 YFSETQ. The CDR3 sequence is 15 residues long. CDR3 in amino acids: CASSSRTASSYEQYF. The CDR3 nucleotides are TGCGCCAGCAGCTCTCGGACAGCGAGCTCCTACGAGCAGTACTTC.

V and J are TRBV20-1 and TRBJ2-5; D is unresolved. Trimming left V 4 bases short and J 5 bases short, with 8 bases between. Germline CDR1 reads DFQATT; CDR2 reads SNEGSKA (reference sequence). The CDR3 runs 11 residues. CDR3 region: CSANRWETQYF. CDR3 nucleotide sequence: TGCAGTGCTAACCGGTGGGAGACCCAGTACTTC.

This chain uses TRBV6-1 with TRBJ2-1; TRBD2 is a possible D gene (6 bases). Germline V gene lookup returns CDR1 MNHNS and CDR2 SASEGT. V was trimmed by 5 bases and J by 10 bases, leaving 15 bases between them. The CDR3 spans 13 residues. CDR3 amino acids: CASSPPGGKEQFF. For the CDR3, the DNA is TGTGCCAGCAGTCCTCCGGGCGGGAAGGAGCAGTTCTTC.

The genes are TRBV25-1 and TRBJ2-2; D remains unclear. CDR3 length: 14 amino acids. Germline values: CDR1 MGHDK, CDR2 SYGVNS. V gave up 1 base and J gave up 7 bases, with 10 bases separating them. CDR3 in DNA: TGTGCCAGCAGTGAATCGTTAGAAGTCGGGGAGCTGTTTTTT. Translation gives CASSESLEVGELFF.

The V call is TRBV27, the J call TRBJ2-6; tentative D call: TRBD1 (5 bases). This CDR3 spans 15 amino acids. V was pared by 5 bases and J by 3 bases, with 11 bases between. CDR1 and CDR2 (germline): MNHEY, SMNVEV (reference sequence). This chain's CDR3 is CASSLSGNGANVLTF. The CDR3 bases are TGTGCCAGCAGTCTCTCAGGGAATGGGGCCAACGTCCTGACTTTC.

This clone was recorded a few times. The V gene is TRBV30, the J gene TRBJ1-3; TRBD1 agrees at 7 bases. Germline assignment: CDR1 GTSNPN and CDR2 SVGIG (reference sequence). The CDR3 is 13 amino acids. V was clipped by 3 bases and J by 7 bases; unmatched bases: 6. The CDR3 bases are TGTGCCTGGAGCACTTCAGGGGGGAACACCATATATTTT. Residues: CAWSTSGGNTIYF.

The chain has TRBV30 and TRBJ2-1, with TRBD1 as a possible D gene (5 bases). Germline V gene data show CDR1 as GTSNPN and CDR2 as SVGIG (reference sequence). The CDR3 is 13 residues long. The V end was cut by 4 bases, the J end by 10 bases, with 17 bases between. CDR3: CAWNGSPRGEQFF. CDR3 coding DNA: TGTGCCTGGAACGGGTCCCCAAGGGGCGAGCAGTTCTTC.

This clone was picked up one time. This rearrangement joins TRBV5-5 to TRBJ2-7; D is possibly TRBD2 (5 bases). The V end was cut by 1 base, the J end by 1 base, with 9 bases between. CDR1 SGHKS and CDR2 YYEKEE come from the germline V gene (reference sequence). This CDR3 contains 14 residues. CDR3 protein: CASSLTGWSYEQYF. In DNA form, the CDR3 reads TGTGCCAGCAGCTTGACGGGATGGTCCTACGAGCAGTACTTC.

This clone was seen a handful of times. V and J are TRBV15 and TRBJ2-4; weak D call: TRBD1 (6 bases). This CDR3 region has 14 residues. Trimming took 0 bases from V and 10 from J, leaving 13 bases between them. Germline loops: CDR1 LNHNV, CDR2 YYDKDF (reference sequence). CDR3 bases: TGTGCCACCAGCAGAGAACAGGGAATTGGGATTCAGTACTTC. As protein: CATSREQGIGIQYF.

This clone was seen once. The chain is built from TRBV5-8 and TRBJ1-1; tentatively, D is TRBD1 (5 bases). CDR1 SGHTS and CDR2 YDEGEE come from the germline V gene. The V gene lost 2 bases and the J gene lost 1 base, with 12 bases spanning the gap. This CDR3 has 15 residues. CDR3 DNA: TGTGCCAGCAGCTTCCTCCCAACAGGGAACACTGAAGCTTTCTTT. Translation: CASSFLPTGNTEAFF.

The chain joins TRBV28 to TRBJ2-2, with 8 nucleotides matching TRBD2. V lost 6 bases and J lost 5; bases outside the gene matches: 8. This CDR3 is built from 15 residues. The germline V gene encodes CDR1 MDHEN and CDR2 SYDVKM. The CDR3 spells CASRPSGGVTGELFF. The DNA for the CDR3 is TGTGCCAGCAGGCCTTCGGGAGGGGTTACCGGGGAGCTGTTTTTT.

The chain recombines TRBV6-1 with TRBJ2-1; D not certain. V was cut by 1 base and J by 2 bases, with 9 bases left in between. CDR3 length: 15 amino acids. Germline assignment: CDR1 MNHNS and CDR2 SASEGT. CDR3 in amino acids: CASSEGIRPYNEQFF. CDR3 nucleotide sequence: TGTGCCAGCAGTGAAGGTATCCGGCCCTACAATGAGCAGTTCTTC.

V usage is TRBV30 and J usage is TRBJ2-5, with D hard to call. In germline, CDR1 is GTSNPN, CDR2 SVGIG (reference sequence). This CDR3 spans 12 amino acids. V lost 0 bases and J 2 bases, leaving 4 bases between the germline ends. CDR3 sequence reads: CAWSVDQETQYF. CDR3 sequence (DNA): TGTGCCTGGAGTGTAGATCAAGAGACCCAGTACTTC.

This chain links TRBV7-9 with TRBJ2-1, with TRBD2 identical over 15 bases. This CDR3 is built from 16 residues. The trim removed 3 bases at V and 9 bases at J, leaving 6 bases unmatched. CDR1 and CDR2 (germline): SEHNR, FQNEAQ (reference sequence). The DNA of the CDR3 is TGTGCCAGCAGCTTCGGGACTAGCGGGAGGCAGCCTGAGCAGTTCTTC. Its protein product is CASSFGTSGRQPEQFF.

The J gene is TRBJ2-5, the V gene TRBV19, with a weak D call TRBD1 (6 bases). The CDR3 length is 15 residues. The V end was cut by 4 bases, the J end by 2 bases, with 14 bases between. Germline-derived CDR1 and CDR2 are LNHDA and SQIVND (reference sequence). The CDR3 here is CASSRAGTTQETQYF. Written as DNA, the CDR3 is TGTGCCAGTAGTAGGGCCGGGACAACACAAGAGACCCAGTACTTC.

V usage is TRBV4-3 and J usage is TRBJ1-2, with D unresolved. Germline CDR1 LGHNA, CDR2 YSLEER. The CDR3 extends over 13 amino acids. The V end lost 0 bases, the J end lost 7 bases, and 9 bases lay between the germline ends. For the CDR3, the DNA is TGCGCCAGCAGCCAAGATTCTTCTTCTGGCTACACCTTC. Protein: CASSQDSSSGYTF.

The rearrangement links TRBV9 to TRBJ2-7, with D unresolved. Germline CDR1 reads SGDLS; CDR2 reads YYNGEE. V was clipped by 2 bases and J by 6 bases, with 15 bases between them. The CDR3 contains 14 residues. In DNA form, the CDR3 reads TGTGCCAGCAGCGTCGGTGCCCTGCTAGGCGAGCAGTACTTC. It is translated as CASSVGALLGEQYF.

This chain's CDR3 is CASSRTGMGNQPQHF. The CDR3 DNA reads as TGTGCCAGCAGCCGGACAGGCATGGGCAATCAGCCCCAGCATTTT. The rearrangement joins TRBV7-8 to TRBJ1-5; 7 bases agree with TRBD1. V dropped 5 bases and J dropped 2; count of bases not matched to a gene: 6. Germline loops: CDR1 SGHVS, CDR2 FQNEAQ. The CDR3 has 15 amino acids.

The chain is built from TRBV4-1 and TRBJ1-1; D gene uncertain. This CDR3 is built from 14 residues. V lost 3 bases and J lost 1, with 9 bases in between. Per the germline V gene, CDR1 is MGHRA and CDR2 is YSYEKL. The CDR3 DNA reads TGCGCCAGCAGCCATGTACAGAGGAACACTGAAGCTTTCTTT. It is translated as CASSHVQRNTEAFF.

This sequence joins TRBV5-1 and TRBJ1-1, with D maybe TRBD1 (5 bases). The germline V gene encodes CDR1 SGHRS and CDR2 YFSETQ. Trimming took 4 bases from V and 5 from J, leaving 21 bases between them. The CDR3 is 16 residues long. Here the CDR3 DNA reads TGCGCCAGCAGCAACGGACCCTCGGGGGTGAGGACTGAAGCTTTCTTT. Amino acids: CASSNGPSGVRTEAFF.

The CDR3 nucleotides read TGCGCCAGCAGCCAAGATACAGGAACCTACGAGCAGTACTTC. Translating it yields CASSQDTGTYEQYF. The V and J genes are TRBV4-1 and TRBJ2-7; D possibly corresponds to TRBD1 (5 bases). Germline CDR1 MGHRA, CDR2 YSYEKL. With 0 bases removed from V and 2 bases from J, the gap between germline ends came to 8 bases. This CDR3 is 14 amino acids long.

The V gene is TRBV4-2, the J gene TRBJ2-3; no reliable D call. Germline lookup yields CDR1 LGHNA and CDR2 YNFKEQ. The CDR3 extends over 14 amino acids. V was clipped by 5 bases and J by 4 bases, with 13 bases between them. CDR3 DNA sequence: TGTGCCAGCAGCTTTCGAATCGGGTCAGATACGCAGTATTTT. Translated: CASSFRIGSDTQYF.

The V gene is TRBV20-1, the J gene TRBJ2-1; TRBD2 is a possible D gene (5 bases). The ends were cut back, 7 bases at V and 12 bases at J, with 16 bases in the middle. Per germline, CDR1 DFQATT and CDR2 SNEGSKA (reference sequence). The CDR3 length is 11 residues. The CDR3 loop is CSGKDWEGQFF. In DNA, the CDR3 is TGCAGTGGAAAGGACTGGGAAGGGCAGTTCTTC.

This chain joins TRBV9 and TRBJ2-2, with TRBD1 matching 7 bases. The CDR3 has 15 residues. V gave up 1 base and J gave up 2 bases; unmatched junction bases: 2. CDR1 and CDR2 (germline): SGDLS, YYNGEE. The CDR3 DNA follows: TGTGCCAGCAGCGTATGGGACAGAAACACCGGGGAGCTGTTTTTT. This encodes CASSVWDRNTGELFF.

This clone was counted only a few times. The chain uses TRBV11-2 and TRBJ1-1; D might be TRBD1 (6 bases). The CDR3 has 13 residues. V gave up 6 bases and J gave up 1 base, with 9 bases separating them. Germline V gene data show CDR1 as SGHAT and CDR2 as FQNNGV. CDR3 region: CASSLGGNTEAFF. The CDR3 nucleotides read TGTGCCAGCAGTCTAGGGGGGAACACTGAAGCTTTCTTT.